This T cell receptor (beta chain) was observed in a study of shared clonotypes between healthy human individuals. The germline CDR1 and CDR2 sequences are MNHNS and SASEGT. V was clipped by 1 base and J by 2 bases; unmatched bases: 10. The CDR3 spans 18 residues. Under the authors' procedure: Junction-only sequences without quality scores came from ImmunoSEQ, so filtering differed. The method was immunoSEQ multiplex PCR; TCRdb's version includes in-frame clones alone and lacks a portion of them. V, J and clone size are those of that table, while D and trimming were read from the DNA. Of just over 2,000,000 clones in the sample, roughly 96% were seen once.

What was sequenced was naive CD4+ T cells sorted from blood. As to subset: CD45RA+ positively selected. The origin of this receptor is a man younger than 35 in good health. The rearrangement joins TRBV6-1 to TRBJ2-5, with TRBD2 matching 10 bases. This CDR3 is CASSEEVSGGSKQETQYF. The CDR3 nucleotides read TGTGCCAGCAGTGAAGAGGTTAGCGGGGGGTCAAAACAAGAGACCCAGTACTTC.